One and the same sample provided the 30 T cell receptor beta chains below, sequenced in a study of blood T cell repertoires in COVID-19. Data came from immunoSEQ multiplex PCR; TCRdb stores just in-frame clones and leaves some out. The profile shows roughly 220,000 clones, over 75% of them singletons. Sequenced sample: PBMCs or T cells enriched from blood (not recorded which). The receptors come from a woman aged 18-29 years in a cohort exposed to, infected with or recovered from COVID-19 (not recorded which).

The chain employs TRBV5-6 and TRBJ1-5; 7 bases line up with TRBD1. The CDR3 totals 17 residues. Germline CDR1 and CDR2: SGHDT and YYEEEE. The J segment lost 0 bases and the V segment lost 0 bases, leaving 6 bases of the junction unmatched. The CDR3 reads CASSLGGGTASNQPQHF. The CDR3 DNA sequence: TGTGCCAGCAGCTTGGGTGGCGGGACAGCTAGCAATCAGCCCCAGCATTTT.

The V and J genes are TRBV5-5 and TRBJ1-1; TRBD1 agrees at 11 bases. Per the germline V gene, CDR1 is SGHKS and CDR2 is YYEKEE (reference sequence). The CDR3 consists of 16 residues. V shed 2 bases and J 4 bases; nucleotides not matched to a gene: 7. CDR3 nucleotides: TGTGCCAGCAGCTTTTTCTCCGGGACAGGGGGCACTGAAGCTTTCTTT. It yields the protein CASSFFSGTGGTEAFF.

This chain connects TRBV28 to TRBJ1-5, with 9 bases matching TRBD1. V lost 6 bases and J lost 1; bases outside the gene matches: 16. Germline V CDR1 and CDR2: MDHEN, SYDVKM. The CDR3 has 19 residues. This chain's CDR3 is CASRGSLVTGGRSNQPQHF. DNA of the CDR3: TGTGCCAGCAGAGGCTCCTTAGTTACAGGGGGCAGGAGCAATCAGCCCCAGCATTTT.

In this sample, this clone turned up once. The chain carries TRBV28 and TRBJ1-6, with D uncertain. This CDR3 has 14 amino acids. The V end lost 3 bases, the J end lost 8 bases, and 11 bases lay between the germline ends. Germline V gene data show CDR1 as MDHEN and CDR2 as SYDVKM. The CDR3 here is CASSLSQRDSPLHF. The CDR3 coding sequence is TGTGCCAGCAGTTTGTCACAGAGAGATTCACCCCTCCACTTT.

This clone was seen just once. V usage is TRBV7-6 and J usage is TRBJ2-1; weak D call: TRBD2 (6 bases). Between the trimmed V and J ends, which lost 4 bases and 5 bases, there was a span of 12 bases. The V gene's germline CDR1 is SGHVS and CDR2 FNYEAQ. This CDR3 comprises 14 residues. The CDR3 nucleotides are TGTGCCAGCAGCTCCCCGGGACTCCACAATGAGCAGTTCTTC. Its protein is CASSSPGLHNEQFF.

This chain links TRBV28 with TRBJ1-2; no clear D. Germline values: CDR1 MDHEN, CDR2 SYDVKM. The germline V and J ends were trimmed by 6 bases and 8 bases, with 7 bases remaining between them. This CDR3 has 10 amino acids. Here the CDR3 reads CASSSRGYTF. The CDR3, as DNA: TGTGCCAGCAGCTCGAGGGGCTACACCTTC.

The CDR3 region is CASSQVIGSGGSYGYTF. The DNA of the CDR3 is TGTGCCAGCAGCCAAGTCATCGGATCAGGGGGCAGCTATGGCTACACCTTC. The genes are TRBV14 and TRBJ1-2; TRBD1 matches 8 bases. Germline V lookup: CDR1 SGHDN, CDR2 FVKESK. This CDR3 spans 17 amino acids. With V trimmed by 1 base and J by 4 bases, 11 bases remained unmatched.

The V and J genes are TRBV28 and TRBJ1-5; 11 bases map to TRBD1. The CDR3 is 18 amino acids. CDR1 MDHEN and CDR2 SYDVKM come from the germline V gene. J gave up 0 bases and V 5 bases, and 9 bases lay outside the gene matches. The CDR3 nucleotides read TGTGCCAGCAGTACCCGGGGACAGGGGGTTTATAGCAATCAGCCCCAGCATTTT. It encodes CASSTRGQGVYSNQPQHF.

The CDR3 DNA reads TGTGCCAGCAGCCCTTCCCGGGACAGTAATGAAAAACTGTTTTTT. This gives the protein CASSPSRDSNEKLFF. This chain connects TRBV7-6 to TRBJ1-4; 7 nucleotides align to TRBD1. The V gene's germline CDR1 is SGHVS and CDR2 FNYEAQ. The CDR3 runs to 15 residues. The V gene end was trimmed by 5 bases and the J gene end by 4 bases; junction bases not matched to a gene: 7.

The CDR3 nucleotides read TGTGCCAGCAGCTTAGCCCCGGGACAGGGGATTCATGAGCAGTTCTTC. It translates to CASSLAPGQGIHEQFF. The chain uses TRBV11-2 and TRBJ2-1; 10 positions match TRBD1. V lost 1 base, J lost 8 bases, and 8 bases stayed unmatched. Germline V lookup: CDR1 SGHAT, CDR2 FQNNGV. The CDR3 loop spans 16 amino acids.

This clone has more than one count but fewer than ten. This chain joins TRBV5-1 and TRBJ2-5, with 10 bases aligning to TRBD1. V shed 4 bases, J shed 0 bases, and the junction held 3 bases outside the gene matches. The CDR3 extends over 15 amino acids. Germline assignment: CDR1 SGHRS and CDR2 YFSETQ. CDR3 region: CASSPGTGDQETQYF. In nucleotides, the CDR3 is TGCGCCAGCAGCCCCGGGACAGGGGACCAAGAGACCCAGTACTTC.

Here the CDR3 reads CASSIGHNSNQPQHF. Written as DNA, the CDR3 is TGTGCCAGTAGTATTGGACATAATAGCAATCAGCCCCAGCATTTT. This chain connects TRBV19 to TRBJ1-5, with a possible D match to TRBD1 (5 bases). The germline CDR1 and CDR2 sequences are LNHDA and SQIVND (reference sequence). The CDR3 consists of 15 residues. The V end was cut by 3 bases, the J end by 0 bases, with 9 bases between.

J is TRBJ2-7 and V is TRBV4-2, with TRBD1 identical over 10 bases. Per germline, CDR1 LGHNA and CDR2 YNFKEQ. After removal of 4 bases from V and 3 bases from J, the junction contained 3 bases not matched to a gene. This CDR3 region has 14 residues. This CDR3 is CASSPGTGDYEQYF. CDR3 bases: TGTGCCAGCAGCCCTGGGACAGGGGACTACGAGCAGTACTTC.

V and J are TRBV19 and TRBJ1-6; 8 bases agree with TRBD1. Losses at the gene ends were 6 bases for V and 9 bases for J; bases not matched to a gene: 13. The CDR3 sequence is 16 residues long. The germline V gene has CDR1 LNHDA and CDR2 SQIVND (reference sequence). The CDR3, as DNA: TGTGCCAGTAGCCATAATGGGGACAGGCTACGTTCACCCCTCCACTTT. Protein: CASSHNGDRLRSPLHF.

The V and J genes are TRBV3-1 (or the pseudogene TRBV3-2) and TRBJ2-1, with a weak D call TRBD2 (6 bases). The CDR3 consists of 21 residues. The germline gives CDR1 LGHDT, CDR2 YNNKEL (reference sequence). V was trimmed by 0 bases and J by 0 bases, leaving 24 bases between them. CDR3 DNA: TGTGCCAGCAGCCAAGAGACCTTAAGCCAACTGACTAGGGTCTCCTACAATGAGCAGTTCTTC. Protein: CASSQETLSQLTRVSYNEQFF.

This clone was recorded only once. The rearrangement uses TRBV2 and TRBJ1-2; 8 bases agree with TRBD1. Unmatched junction bases numbered 9, after V lost 4 bases and J lost 5 bases. Germline V gene data show CDR1 as SNHLY and CDR2 as FYNNEI. CDR3 length: 15 residues. DNA for the CDR3: TGTGCCAGCAGTGGAGACAGGGGCGCTTGGTATGGCTACACCTTC. Amino acid sequence: CASSGDRGAWYGYTF.

The chain combines TRBV6-4 with TRBJ1-1, with D uncertain. Per the germline V gene, CDR1 is MRHNA and CDR2 is SNTAGT. The CDR3 sequence is 14 residues long. Trimming cost V 0 bases and J 4 bases, with 9 bases left between them. The CDR3 DNA follows: TGTGCCAGCAGTGACTCCGAAGAGGGCACTGAAGCTTTCTTT. Its protein is CASSDSEEGTEAFF.

This sequence joins TRBV7-2 and TRBJ1-1, with a weak D call TRBD1 (5 bases). This CDR3 contains 18 residues. V was cut by 1 base and J by 10 bases, with 28 bases left in between. The germline gives CDR1 SGHTA, CDR2 FQGNSA. DNA of the CDR3: TGTGCCAGCAGCTTAGTTTTCGGGCAGGGCACGGGAGAGTTTGTAGCTTTCTTT. This codes for CASSLVFGQGTGEFVAFF.

The V and J genes are TRBV11-2 and TRBJ2-1; 9 positions agree with TRBD1. The CDR3 length is 15 residues. V lost 8 bases to trimming and J lost 9 bases; unmatched junction nucleotides: 14. Per the germline V gene, CDR1 is SGHAT and CDR2 is FQNNGV. The CDR3 region has the DNA TGTGCCAGCTTATCGAACAGGGGGCGGTGGGGTGAGCAGTTCTTC. Translating it yields CASLSNRGRWGEQFF. Based on the CDR3 plus reference TRBV11-2 and TRBJ2-1, the full variable domain is EAGVAQSPRYKIIEKRQSVAFWCNPISGHATLYWYQQILGQGPKLLIQFQNNGVVDDSQLPKDRFSAERLKGVDSTLKIQPAKLEDSAVYLCASLSNRGRWGEQFFGPGTRLTVL.

This chain uses TRBV6-5 with TRBJ1-2; D call uncertain. CDR3 length: 13 residues. Trimming cost V 6 bases and J 8 bases, with 16 bases left between them. In germline, CDR1 is MNHEY, CDR2 SVGAGI. The CDR3 reads CASSGISLGGYTF. The DNA of the CDR3 is TGTGCCAGCAGCGGAATCTCTCTAGGAGGCTACACCTTC.

V and J are TRBV9 and TRBJ2-3, with 8 nucleotides matching TRBD2. This CDR3 is 16 amino acids long. Germline-derived CDR1 and CDR2 are SGDLS and YYNGEE. With V trimmed by 0 bases and J by 1 base, 4 bases remained unmatched. CDR3 loop: CASSVASGGRTDTQYF. As DNA, the CDR3 is TGTGCCAGCAGCGTAGCAAGCGGGGGACGCACAGATACGCAGTATTTT. The whole variable domain, filled in from reference TRBV9 and TRBJ2-3, reads DSGVTQTPKHLITATGQRVTLRCSPRSGDLSVYWYQQSLDQGLQFLIQYYNGEERAKGNILERFSAQQFPDLHSELNLSSLELGDSALYFCASSVASGGRTDTQYFGPGTRLTVL.

This chain joins TRBV19 and TRBJ2-1; D is perhaps TRBD2 (6 bases). The V and J ends lost 0 bases and 15 bases respectively, with 15 bases between them. The CDR3 has 13 residues. CDR1 is LNHDA and CDR2 is SQIVND in the germline V gene (reference sequence). CDR3 sequence reads: CASSIDVRQEGFF. The CDR3, as DNA: TGTGCCAGTAGTATAGACGTGCGGCAGGAGGGGTTCTTC.

The V and J genes are TRBV7-9 and TRBJ1-6; TRBD1 matches at 10 bases. CDR3 length: 15 amino acids. In germline, CDR1 is SEHNR, CDR2 FQNEAQ (reference sequence). Trimming took 3 bases from V and 6 from J; bases not matched to a gene: 2. CDR3 bases: TGTGCCAGCAGCTTGGGACAGGGGCGTAATTCACCCCTCCACTTT. Translating gives CASSLGQGRNSPLHF.

The rearrangement uses TRBV28 and TRBJ2-7; 9 positions match TRBD1. CDR1 and CDR2 (germline): MDHEN, SYDVKM. With 3 bases clipped from V and 6 bases from J, the junction kept 6 bases outside the gene matches. The CDR3 consists of 14 residues. The chain's CDR3 is CASSLGDREGEQYF. CDR3 DNA sequence: TGTGCCAGCAGTTTGGGGGACAGGGAGGGCGAGCAGTACTTC.

The CDR3: CASAGTGIGKLFF. CDR3 in DNA: TGTGCCAGCGCCGGGACAGGGATAGGGAAACTGTTTTTT. The rearrangement joins TRBV19 to TRBJ1-4; 9 bases are a match to TRBD1. This CDR3 is 13 amino acids long. V lost 9 bases to trimming and J lost 11 bases; unmatched junction nucleotides: 10. Looked up from germline, CDR1 is LNHDA and CDR2 is SQIVND (reference sequence).

The CDR3 region has the DNA TGTGCCTGGAGCCCATGGACCCCCACGGGGGAAAAACTGTTTTTT. This sequence encodes CAWSPWTPTGEKLFF. V usage is TRBV30 and J usage is TRBJ1-4; D remains ambiguous. CDR1 is GTSNPN, CDR2 SVGIG, per germline (reference sequence). CDR3 length: 15 amino acids. V was clipped by 3 bases and J by 8 bases, with 19 bases between them.

J is TRBJ2-3 and V is TRBV29-1, with D possibly TRBD1 on 5 matching bases. V was shortened by 4 bases and J by 4 bases, with 9 bases between the two germline ends. CDR3 length: 12 amino acids. Germline V CDR1 and CDR2: SQVTM, ANQGSEA. For the CDR3, the DNA is TGCAGCGTTGGTCAGGGATCAGATACGCAGTATTTT. The encoded protein is CSVGQGSDTQYF.

Written as DNA, the CDR3 is TGTGCCAGCAGGGACCAGACTAGCGGGGTTTACGAGCAGTACTTC. Protein sequence: CASRDQTSGVYEQYF. The chain combines TRBV6-5 with TRBJ2-7; TRBD2 aligns across 11 bases. The CDR3 extends over 15 amino acids. The germline CDR1 and CDR2 sequences are MNHEY and SVGAGI. With 6 bases clipped from V and 4 bases from J, the junction kept 8 bases outside the gene matches.

This chain connects TRBV9 to TRBJ1-2; no firm D call. This CDR3 contains 12 residues. V was pared by 3 bases and J by 8 bases, with 11 bases between. The germline gives CDR1 SGDLS, CDR2 YYNGEE. The CDR3 nucleotides are TGTGCCAGCAGCGGTCGAGTCCCCGGCTACACCTTC. Translating it yields CASSGRVPGYTF.

The rearrangement uses TRBV5-8 and TRBJ1-2, with D perhaps matching TRBD1 (6 bases). Trimming shortened V by 4 bases and J by 5 bases, and 18 bases separated the two germline ends. The CDR3 contains 15 residues. From germline, CDR1 is SGHTS and CDR2 YDEGEE. The CDR3 bases are TGTGCCAGCAGCCCCCGAGGGCGTGGGACATATGGCTACACCTTC. Residues: CASSPRGRGTYGYTF.